Following are 26 T cell receptor beta chains from one sample sequenced in a study of blood T cells in healthy people across ages (dated by TCRdb to between 2014 and 2017). The library came from 5' RACE. Instrument used: Illumina HiSeq 2500. A second PCR of about 7 to 12 cycles was performed with a sample-barcoded 5' primer and a J-beta primer mix. TCRdb reanalyzed the raw reads on its own, using fastp at Q25 for trimming and MiXCR for clone calling, and kept in-frame beta chains. Every CDR3 protein is listed once, alongside the most common genes and DNA of its rows. This sample has over a million distinct CDR3 sequences in its table, and 35% to 45% of those were observed once. Around 4% of the sample comes from the top ten. The sample consisted of blood. The receptors here all came from a woman younger than 30 in good health.

The chain has TRBV10-3 and TRBJ2-7; TRBD2 is a possible D gene (6 bases). V was pared by 2 bases and J by 5 bases, with 19 bases between. This CDR3 has 16 amino acids. Germline V CDR1 and CDR2: ENHRY, SYGVKD. CDR3 sequence reads: CAISEAGPTRRDEQYF. In DNA, the CDR3 is TGTGCCATCAGTGAGGCAGGACCGACTAGGAGAGACGAGCAGTACTTC.

The table lists this clonotype with a few counts. This chain connects TRBV28 to TRBJ2-3, with unresolved D. Per germline, CDR1 MDHEN and CDR2 SYDVKM. With 6 bases removed from V and 0 bases from J, the gap between germline ends came to 13 bases. The CDR3 spans 15 residues. The CDR3 region is CASSPTTSSTDTQYF. CDR3 nucleotide sequence: TGTGCCAGCAGCCCTACTACATCTAGCACAGATACGCAGTATTTT. Complete variable domain (other parts from reference TRBV28 and TRBJ2-3): DVKVTQSSRYLVKRTGEKVFLECVQDMDHENMFWYRQDPGLGLRLIYFSYDVKMKEKGDIPEGYSVSREKKERFSLILESASTNQTSMYLCASSPTTSSTDTQYFGPGTRLTVL.

The rearrangement uses TRBV20-1 and TRBJ2-7, with D perhaps being TRBD1 or TRBD2 (5 bases each). The CDR3 spans 15 residues. In germline, CDR1 is DFQATT, CDR2 SNEGSKA (reference sequence). The V end was cut by 4 bases, the J end by 0 bases, with 16 bases between. CDR3 amino acids: CSATNPGASSYEQYF. The CDR3 bases are TGCAGTGCTACTAACCCCGGGGCCAGCTCCTACGAGCAGTACTTC.

This chain uses TRBV27 with TRBJ2-1, with 8 bases identical to TRBD1. Per germline, CDR1 MNHEY and CDR2 SMNVEV (reference sequence). The V gene end was trimmed by 7 bases and the J gene end by 5 bases; junction bases not matched to a gene: 10. This CDR3 is 15 amino acids long. CDR3 sequence: CASTPGTGLNNEQFF. CDR3 in DNA: TGTGCCAGCACTCCGGGGACAGGCTTAAACAATGAGCAGTTCTTC.

Comments on this clonotype: Compared with germline, one end of the junction differs, possibly owing to a read error. The genes are TRBV11-1 and TRBJ2-7; D is tentatively TRBD1 or TRBD2 (5 bases each). The CDR3 length is 14 residues. Germline V lookup: CDR1 SGHAT, CDR2 FQDESV (reference sequence). The CDR3 loop is CASTLEGPSYEQYF. The CDR3 coding sequence is TGTGCCAGCACCTTAGAGGGACCTTCCTACGAGCAGTACTTC.

This chain uses TRBV20-1 with TRBJ1-2; D is unclear. The CDR3 contains 13 residues. Trimming pared 7 bases from V and 0 bases from J, leaving 12 bases between. The germline CDR1 and CDR2 sequences are DFQATT and SNEGSKA (reference sequence). The CDR3, as DNA: TGCAGTGAGGGCAATTCCCCTAACTATGGCTACACCTTC. Translated: CSEGNSPNYGYTF.

This chain uses TRBV4-3 with TRBJ2-1; 8 bases are shared with TRBD1. CDR3 length: 15 residues. V lost 4 bases and J lost 5; bases outside the gene matches: 7. Germline CDR1 and CDR2: LGHNA and YSLEER. The CDR3 region has the DNA TGCGCCAGCAGCCGCCGGGACAGGCATGACAATGAGCAGTTCTTC. Amino acid sequence: CASSRRDRHDNEQFF.

The chain joins TRBV7-9 to TRBJ2-5; a possible D gene is TRBD1 (6 bases). CDR1 is SEHNR and CDR2 is FQNEAQ in the germline V gene (reference sequence). With 3 bases removed from V and 11 bases from J, the gap between germline ends came to 25 bases. The length of the CDR3 is 16 residues. For the CDR3, the DNA is TGTGCCAGCAGCTTCCAAGGGACAAGGGCCCACAATGAGCAGTACTTC. It specifies CASSFQGTRAHNEQYF. Looking up the rest from reference TRBV7-9 and TRBJ2-5 gives the full variable domain: DTGVSQNPRHKITKRGQNVTFRCDPISEHNRLYWYRQTLGQGPEFLTYFQNEAQLEKSRLLSDRFSAERPKGSFSTLEIQRTEQGDSAMYLCASSFQGTRAHNEQYFGPGTRLLVL.

The chain joins TRBV27 to TRBJ2-7, with a weak D call TRBD2 (6 bases). The V gene lost 2 bases and the J gene lost 3 bases, with 11 bases spanning the gap. There are 14 residues in the CDR3. CDR1 and CDR2 from the germline V gene are MNHEY and SMNVEV (reference sequence). The CDR3 reads CASSLPQGGYEQYF. The CDR3 bases are TGTGCCAGCAGTTTACCGCAGGGAGGCTACGAGCAGTACTTC.

This clonotype was detected only a few times. The rearrangement joins TRBV3-1 to TRBJ2-1, with TRBD2 as a possible D gene (5 bases). The germline gives CDR1 LGHDT, CDR2 YNNKEL (reference sequence). The CDR3 extends over 14 amino acids. The V gene lost 1 base and the J gene lost 7 bases, with 11 bases spanning the gap. CDR3 protein: CASSQGGLWNEQFF. CDR3 nucleotide sequence: TGTGCCAGCAGCCAAGGCGGGTTATGGAATGAGCAGTTCTTC.

V usage is TRBV7-2 and J usage is TRBJ2-5; TRBD1 is a possible D gene (6 bases). The germline V and J ends were trimmed by 5 bases and 11 bases, with 15 bases remaining between them. The length of the CDR3 is 12 residues. CDR1 SGHTA and CDR2 FQGNSA come from the germline V gene. The CDR3 loop is CASSPTKGEQYF. CDR3 nucleotide sequence: TGTGCCAGCAGCCCCACGAAGGGGGAGCAGTACTTC.

This chain links TRBV12-3 or TRBV12-4 with TRBJ2-5; D is perhaps TRBD1 (8 bases). V lost 1 base and J lost 3, with 12 bases in between. This CDR3 is built from 15 residues. The CDR3 region has the DNA TGTGCCAGCAGTTTAGGGACAGGGAGGGAAGAGACCCAGTACTTC. Translating gives CASSLGTGREETQYF.

The V and J genes are TRBV15 and TRBJ1-2; perhaps TRBD1 as D (5 bases). The CDR3 has 15 residues. V dropped 3 bases and J dropped 4 bases, with 15 bases sitting between them. Germline assignment: CDR1 LNHNV and CDR2 YYDKDF (reference sequence). The DNA for the CDR3 is TGTGCCACCAGCAGCTTGGGCAGGGAGCCCTATGGCTACACCTTC. Translated: CATSSLGREPYGYTF.

The chain combines TRBV12-3 or TRBV12-4 with TRBJ2-2, with D maybe TRBD2 (5 bases). V gave up 6 bases and J gave up 4 bases, with 18 bases separating them. The CDR3 has 16 amino acids. The CDR3 sequence: CASSIQRTSFTGELFF. CDR3 DNA sequence: TGTGCCAGCAGCATCCAGCGGACTTCGTTCACCGGGGAGCTGTTTTTT.

The chain recombines TRBV27 with TRBJ1-1, with TRBD1 matching 12 bases. Germline V gene lookup returns CDR1 MNHEY and CDR2 SMNVEV (reference sequence). The CDR3 is made up of 16 amino acids. V gave up 3 bases and J gave up 4 bases; unmatched junction bases: 6. The CDR3 DNA reads as TGTGCCAGCAGTTTTCTCCGGGACAGGGGGCCCACTGAAGCTTTCTTT. It translates to CASSFLRDRGPTEAFF.

This clonotype occurred a few times. The chain couples TRBV20-1 to TRBJ2-7; D is uncertain. Germline-derived CDR1 and CDR2 are DFQATT and SNEGSKA (reference sequence). V was shortened by 6 bases and J by 0 bases, with 15 bases between the two germline ends. The CDR3 consists of 14 residues. DNA of the CDR3: TGCAGTGCGTGGGTCCCAAAGGGCTCCTACGAGCAGTACTTC. Amino acid sequence: CSAWVPKGSYEQYF.

There are a few counts of this clonotype. The chain joins TRBV20-1 to TRBJ2-1; D call uncertain. The CDR3 covers 12 residues. The V end was cut by 5 bases, the J end by 4 bases, with 9 bases between. Looked up from germline, CDR1 is DFQATT and CDR2 is SNEGSKA (reference sequence). CDR3: CSADSRYNEQFF. The CDR3 nucleotides are TGCAGTGCTGATAGCAGATACAATGAGCAGTTCTTC.

In this sample, this clonotype turned up once. The V gene is TRBV7-2, the J gene TRBJ1-4; weak D call: TRBD1 (5 bases). Trimming stripped 0 bases from V and 7 bases from J, with 15 bases between. CDR1 and CDR2 (germline): SGHTA, FQGNSA. This CDR3 spans 16 amino acids. DNA of the CDR3: TGTGCCAGCAGCTTAGCGTTCCAGGGAGAGGGTGAAAAACTGTTTTTT. Its translation is CASSLAFQGEGEKLFF.

The table lists this clonotype with a few counts. V gene TRBV11-2 combines with J gene TRBJ2-3, with 10 positions matching TRBD2. Germline assignment: CDR1 SGHAT and CDR2 FQNNGV. The CDR3 runs 16 residues. J gave up 0 bases and V 7 bases, and 7 bases lay outside the gene matches. This CDR3 reads CASTFLGLASTDTQYF. In DNA form, the CDR3 reads TGTGCCAGCACCTTCCTGGGACTAGCGAGCACAGATACGCAGTATTTT.

This clonotype was counted only a few times. The gene calls are TRBV4-3 and TRBJ2-7; 8 positions match TRBD1. The V segment lost 6 bases and the J segment 3 bases; nucleotides outside the gene matches: 10. CDR1 is LGHNA and CDR2 is YSLEER in the germline V gene. CDR3 length: 15 amino acids. DNA of the CDR3: TGCGCCAGCAGAAGAGAAGGACAGGGTAGCTACGAGCAGTACTTC. Amino acids: CASRREGQGSYEQYF.

This chain joins TRBV12-3 or TRBV12-4 and TRBJ2-1; unclear D gene. Trimming pared 3 bases from V and 3 bases from J, leaving 15 bases between. This CDR3 is 16 amino acids long. CDR3 sequence (DNA): TGTGCCAGCAGTTTCAGGTGGAGTAGCTTCTACAATGAGCAGTTCTTC. This gives the protein CASSFRWSSFYNEQFF.

V and J are TRBV27 and TRBJ2-1, with D perhaps matching TRBD1 (6 bases). Trimming shortened V by 3 bases and J by 7 bases, and 16 bases separated the two germline ends. Germline V gene data show CDR1 as MNHEY and CDR2 as SMNVEV (reference sequence). This CDR3 contains 15 residues. CDR3 residues: CASSLSGALGNEQFF. The CDR3, as DNA: TGTGCCAGCAGTTTGTCAGGGGCGCTGGGTAATGAGCAGTTCTTC.

The table lists this clonotype with many counts. This sequence joins TRBV7-9 and TRBJ1-5; 7 nucleotides match TRBD1. Per germline, CDR1 SEHNR and CDR2 FQNEAQ (reference sequence). The CDR3 length is 15 residues. V trimming: 5 bases; J trimming: 2 bases; junction bases outside the gene matches: 6. The CDR3: CASSIGGYGNQPQHF. The CDR3 DNA is TGTGCCAGCAGCATAGGGGGCTACGGCAATCAGCCCCAGCATTTT. The variable domain in full, completed from reference TRBV7-9 and TRBJ1-5, reads DTGVSQNPRHKITKRGQNVTFRCDPISEHNRLYWYRQTLGQGPEFLTYFQNEAQLEKSRLLSDRFSAERPKGSFSTLEIQRTEQGDSAMYLCASSIGGYGNQPQHFGDGTRLSIL.

This clonotype was counted only a few times. This chain links TRBV6-6 with TRBJ2-1; 9 nucleotides align to TRBD1. The CDR3 length is 16 residues. CDR1 and CDR2 from the germline V gene are MNHNY and SVGAGI (reference sequence). The junction had 13 bases not matched to a gene; V was cut back by 8 bases and J by 5 bases. CDR3: CASFPSGTGYHNEQFF. Here the CDR3 DNA reads TGTGCCAGCTTTCCCTCTGGGACAGGGTACCACAATGAGCAGTTCTTC.

This clonotype was found many times. V is TRBV29-1 and J is TRBJ2-3, with 12 bases identical to TRBD1. CDR3 length equals 14 residues. CDR1 is SQVTM and CDR2 is ANQGSEA in the germline V gene. Losses at the gene ends were 7 bases for V and 6 bases for J; bases not matched to a gene: 8. CDR3 in amino acids: CSAEVGQGADTQYF. The DNA for the CDR3 is TGCAGCGCCGAGGTGGGACAGGGGGCGGATACGCAGTATTTT.

J is TRBJ1-5 and V is TRBV19; D not resolved. V lost 5 bases, J lost 6 bases, and 11 bases lay in between. Germline assignment: CDR1 LNHDA and CDR2 SQIVND (reference sequence). The CDR3 runs 13 residues. The CDR3 DNA follows: TGTGCCAGTAGTCCGCGATCCCTTCAGCCCCAGCATTTT. It encodes CASSPRSLQPQHF. The full variable domain, with the rest looked up from reference TRBV19 and TRBJ1-5, is DGGITQSPKYLFRKEGQNVTLSCEQNLNHDAMYWYRQDPGQGLRLIYYSQIVNDFQKGDIAEGYSVSREKKESFPLTVTSAQKNPTAFYLCASSPRSLQPQHFGDGTRLSIL.